This TCR beta chain came from a study of identical twins. Study results and caveats: There were fewer insertions in abundant cord blood beta clonotypes, but memory repertoires showed no such pattern.

About this clonotype: Its antigen is as yet unknown.

One entry per CDR3 protein results from TCRdb running MiXCR on the 5' RACE reads. This sample has fewer than 900,000 distinct CDR3 sequences, with over 20% found just once. This sample also appeared in a second study, on T cells expressing NK-cell markers. From that study: Several experiments employed an anti-gamma-delta TCR antibody to confine sorting to alpha-beta TCR T cells.

The receptor comes from a woman under 30 in good health. The sequenced sample consisted of PBMCs.

CDR3 region: CASSHWTSGGAAYNEQFF. Here the CDR3 DNA reads TGTGCCAGCAGCCACTGGACTAGCGGGGGGGCTGCCTACAATGAGCAGTTCTTC. The chain carries TRBV27 and TRBJ2-1; 15 nucleotides agree with TRBD2. Germline loops: CDR1 MNHEY, CDR2 SMNVEV (reference sequence). This CDR3 has 18 residues. The V gene end was trimmed by 6 bases and the J gene end by 2 bases; junction bases not matched to a gene: 8.